These 9 T cell receptor beta chains share one sample of origin, sequenced in a study of cytomegalovirus exposure and HLA in healthy donors. The PCR used 60 Vbeta and 13 Jbeta primers. Sequenced by immunoSEQ multiplex PCR; TCRdb stores in-frame clones only, minus some. The sample includes 180,000 or so clones, 78% of them seen just once. Sample: PBMCs. The origin of the receptors is a female donor in good health and CMV-seronegative.

The chain uses TRBV2 and TRBJ1-2; the D gene is possibly TRBD1 (6 bases). V lost 4 bases, J lost 7 bases, and 19 bases lay in between. This CDR3 is built from 15 residues. The germline V gene has CDR1 SNHLY and CDR2 FYNNEI. The CDR3 loop reads CASSGAGGRIRGYTF. DNA of the CDR3: TGTGCCAGCAGTGGGGCCGGGGGGCGCATTCGTGGCTACACCTTC.

The chain recombines TRBV28 with TRBJ2-5, with 11 bases fitting TRBD2. The V segment lost 7 bases and the J segment 5 bases; nucleotides outside the gene matches: 15. This CDR3 is 17 amino acids long. The germline CDR1 and CDR2 sequences are MDHEN and SYDVKM. The CDR3 nucleotides read TGTGCCAGCAACCTCCCCCGACTAGCGGGACGGTGGGAGACCCAGTACTTC. It encodes CASNLPRLAGRWETQYF.

This clone appeared once. V and J are TRBV6-5 and TRBJ1-2; TRBD1 aligns across 7 bases. The length of the CDR3 is 12 residues. V was clipped by 7 bases and J by 4 bases; unmatched bases: 3. Germline V lookup: CDR1 MNHEY, CDR2 SVGAGI. CDR3 region: CASTDRVYGYTF. CDR3 coding DNA: TGTGCCAGCACCGACAGGGTCTATGGCTACACCTTC.

V gene TRBV28 combines with J gene TRBJ2-5; 7 bases agree with TRBD2. Matching the DNA end better, TRBJ2-7 makes the J call doubtful. The germline V gene has CDR1 MDHEN and CDR2 SYDVKM. This CDR3 has 15 residues. The CDR3 nucleotides read TGTGCCAGCAGGGACTCCCGGAGCGGGACCTACGAGCAGTACTTC. Protein sequence: CASRDSRSGTYEQYF.

The rearrangement uses TRBV7-6 and TRBJ1-3; 10 bases are shared with TRBD1. In germline, CDR1 is SGHVS, CDR2 FNYEAQ. Trimming at V came to 4 bases and at J to 4 bases, leaving 4 bases not matched to a gene. CDR3 length: 15 amino acids. CDR3 sequence: CASSSGQGLGNTIYF. Written as DNA, the CDR3 is TGTGCCAGCAGCTCGGGACAGGGGTTGGGAAACACCATATATTTT.

The gene calls are TRBV4-2 and TRBJ2-5, with 10 bases aligning to TRBD2. Germline CDR1 LGHNA, CDR2 YNFKEQ. Trimming removed 4 bases from V and 2 bases from J; junction bases left unmatched: 10. This CDR3 spans 17 amino acids. The CDR3 loop reads CASSLGTEAGGQETQYF. The CDR3 region has the DNA TGTGCCAGCAGCCTAGGGACCGAAGCGGGGGGGCAAGAGACCCAGTACTTC.

The V gene is TRBV29-1, the J gene TRBJ2-5, with D perhaps matching TRBD1 (6 bases). CDR3 length: 13 residues. Germline CDR1 is SQVTM and CDR2 is ANQGSEA. Trimming shortened V by 2 bases and J by 4 bases, and 11 bases separated the two germline ends. The CDR3 here is CSVERNRAETQYF. CDR3 coding DNA: TGCAGCGTTGAACGAAACAGGGCAGAGACCCAGTACTTC.

V is TRBV5-1 and J is TRBJ1-6, with 10 bases matching TRBD1. With V trimmed by 0 bases and J by 10 bases, 7 bases remained unmatched. Germline loops: CDR1 SGHRS, CDR2 YFSETQ. The CDR3 is 16 residues long. The CDR3 nucleotides read TGCGCCAGCAGCTTGGCCACTGGACAGGGGGGATCACCCCTCCACTTT. Its translation: CASSLATGQGGSPLHF.

This chain uses TRBV6-6 with TRBJ1-2; perhaps TRBD1 as D (5 bases). The CDR3 length is 13 residues. Germline V CDR1 and CDR2: MNHNY, SVGAGI (reference sequence). Trimming pared 2 bases from V and 8 bases from J, leaving 12 bases between. The CDR3 reads CASSYGGVPGYTF. The CDR3, as DNA: TGTGCCAGCAGTTACGGGGGGGTGCCGGGCTACACCTTC.